Described below is a single T cell receptor (beta chain) sequence and its context. The germline CDR1 and CDR2 sequences are KGHDR and SFDVKD. The length of the CDR3 is 17 residues. V was cut by 9 bases and J by 0 bases, with 20 bases left in between. This specimen belongs to a study of blood T cell repertoires in COVID-19. Original data processing: Amplification of reference gene primers was used by the study to estimate nucleated cell counts. Assay: immunoSEQ multiplex PCR; the TCRdb copy retains only in-frame clones and omits some. V, J and clone size reflect that table, while D and trimming were determined from the DNA. The profile shows around 310,000 clones, almost 90% of them singletons. In Seattle, patients joined the study during active infection and were tracked longitudinally.

The specimen sequenced was peripheral blood. The source of this sequence is a middle-aged woman with COVID-19, enrolled during active disease. The V and J genes are TRBV24-1 and TRBJ1-5, with D maybe TRBD1 (5 bases). CDR3: CATPSFPGQYSNQPQHF. For the CDR3, the DNA is TGTGCCACCCCATCTTTTCCAGGGCAGTATAGCAATCAGCCCCAGCATTTT.